Listed here are 13 T cell receptor beta chains from one sample, sequenced in a study of technical replicates of blood from several donors. The data were produced by immunoSEQ multiplex PCR, yet TCRdb's version contains in-frame clones alone and is incomplete. The sample includes some 74,000 clones, over 75% of them seen just once. Specimen: T cells isolated from PBMCs. The receptors shown here come from a human donor in good health.

The chain employs TRBV28 and TRBJ2-7, with D unclear. The V and J ends lost 8 bases and 2 bases respectively, with 16 bases between them. From germline, CDR1 is MDHEN and CDR2 SYDVKM. This CDR3 spans 14 amino acids. The CDR3 spells CASANARLTYEQYF. As DNA, the CDR3 is TGTGCCAGCGCCAACGCTCGCCTAACCTACGAGCAGTACTTC. Looking up the rest from reference TRBV28 and TRBJ2-7 gives the full variable domain: DVKVTQSSRYLVKRTGEKVFLECVQDMDHENMFWYRQDPGLGLRLIYFSYDVKMKEKGDIPEGYSVSREKKERFSLILESASTNQTSMYLCASANARLTYEQYFGPGTRLTVT.

This clone was seen a handful of times. The CDR3 protein is CAFGGMNTEAFF. The CDR3 DNA reads as TGTGCCTTCGGCGGAATGAACACTGAAGCTTTCTTT. The genes are TRBV30 and TRBJ1-1, with no clear D. Trimming took off 7 bases at V and 0 bases at J, with 9 bases between the two ends. The V gene's germline CDR1 is GTSNPN and CDR2 SVGIG (reference sequence). This CDR3 is 12 amino acids long.

The rearrangement links TRBV29-1 to TRBJ2-7; 7 bases are shared with TRBD2. Germline V gives CDR1 SQVTM, CDR2 ANQGSEA. The CDR3 sequence is 13 residues long. V was pared by 4 bases and J by 4 bases, with 7 bases of the junction left unmatched. The CDR3 DNA follows: TGCAGCGTTGGGGGGGGTCGAGAGTACGAGCAGTACTTC. This encodes CSVGGGREYEQYF.

V and J are TRBV6-1 and TRBJ2-5; 8 nucleotides match TRBD2. Per germline, CDR1 MNHNS and CDR2 SASEGT. V was pared by 8 bases and J by 1 base, with 6 bases of the junction left unmatched. CDR3 length: 14 residues. In DNA form, the CDR3 reads TGTGCCAGCTCCCGTAGCGGGGCCCAAGAGACCCAGTACTTC. Amino acid sequence: CASSRSGAQETQYF.

The chain links TRBV7-9 to TRBJ2-5; TRBD1 matches at 11 bases. CDR1 and CDR2 from the germline V gene are SEHNR and FQNEAQ (reference sequence). V shed 5 bases, J shed 2 bases, and the junction held 4 bases outside the gene matches. This CDR3 is 15 amino acids long. The CDR3 region is CASSPGDRGQETQYF. Here the CDR3 DNA reads TGTGCCAGCAGCCCCGGGGACAGGGGGCAAGAGACCCAGTACTTC.

This sequence joins TRBV5-6 and TRBJ2-5, with TRBD1 matching over 7 bases. Germline loops: CDR1 SGHDT, CDR2 YYEEEE. This CDR3 has 16 amino acids. The V segment lost 4 bases and the J segment 7 bases; nucleotides outside the gene matches: 16. CDR3 nucleotide sequence: TGTGCCAGCAGCCGCGCGTTGGGACAGCCCCTAGGGACCCAGTACTTC. Translation gives CASSRALGQPLGTQYF. The full variable domain, its missing parts supplied by reference TRBV5-6 and TRBJ2-5, is DAGVTQSPTHLIKTRGQQVTLRCSPKSGHDTVSWYQQALGQGPQFIFQYYEEEERQRGNFPDRFSGHQFPNYSSELNVNALLLGDSALYLCASSRALGQPLGTQYFGPGTRLLVL.

This clone appeared once. The chain carries TRBV15 and TRBJ2-2, with TRBD2 identical over 13 bases. V lost 2 bases to trimming and J lost 6 bases; unmatched junction nucleotides: 6. Germline CDR1 LNHNV, CDR2 YYDKDF (reference sequence). CDR3 size: 17 residues. CDR3 sequence reads: CATSRKGLAGLAGELFF. The CDR3 nucleotides are TGTGCCACCAGCAGAAAGGGACTAGCGGGACTGGCCGGGGAGCTGTTTTTT.

This clone was detected once. The gene calls are TRBV21-1 and TRBJ2-4; TRBD1 is taken as the D call from the table, unchecked against the DNA. TRBV21-1 is labeled a pseudogene. CDR3 size: 17 residues. Written as DNA, the CDR3 is TGTGCCAGCAAACGGACAGGGCCAGGGGACGCCAAAAACATTCAGTACTTC. Its protein product is CASKRTGPGDAKNIQYF.

The chain uses TRBV4-2 and TRBJ2-3; 7 bases map to TRBD2. The germline gives CDR1 LGHNA, CDR2 YNFKEQ. CDR3 length equals 17 residues. Germline trimming cut 1 base from V and 2 bases from J; bases unmatched to any gene: 9. The DNA of the CDR3 is TGTGCCAGCAGCCAAGGGTCTAGCGGAAGCTTCACAGATACGCAGTATTTT. Its translation is CASSQGSSGSFTDTQYF.

This clone was seen once. V gene TRBV2 combines with J gene TRBJ2-1, with a weak D call TRBD2 (6 bases). Per germline, CDR1 SNHLY and CDR2 FYNNEI. The CDR3 is 15 residues long. V lost 6 bases and J 4 bases, leaving 16 bases between the germline ends. The CDR3 DNA reads TGTGCCAGCAGCGTAGCGGAGCTGAATTACAATGAGCAGTTCTTC. Protein product: CASSVAELNYNEQFF.

The chain uses TRBV5-1 and TRBJ2-7, with 8 bases lining up with TRBD1. Germline values: CDR1 SGHRS, CDR2 YFSETQ. This CDR3 is built from 13 residues. J gave up 4 bases and V 4 bases, and 4 bases lay outside the gene matches. The CDR3 coding sequence is TGCGCCAGCAGCAGCTACAGGGGGTACGAGCAGTACTTC. Its protein is CASSSYRGYEQYF.

This chain links TRBV11-2 with TRBJ2-1; 9 nucleotides match TRBD2. CDR3 length equals 16 residues. From germline, CDR1 is SGHAT and CDR2 FQNNGV. V lost 5 bases to trimming and J lost 8 bases; unmatched junction nucleotides: 13. This CDR3 is CASSLSGLALFDEQFF. CDR3 DNA: TGTGCCAGCAGCCTCTCCGGACTAGCGTTGTTTGATGAGCAGTTCTTC.

The J gene is TRBJ2-7, the V gene TRBV5-6; the match to TRBD1 covers 9 bases. This CDR3 has 16 amino acids. J gave up 3 bases and V 3 bases, and 10 bases lay outside the gene matches. Germline V gene sequence: CDR1 SGHDT, CDR2 YYEEEE. The CDR3 sequence is CASSSKLGQGSYEQYF. The CDR3 DNA is TGTGCCAGCAGCTCAAAGCTTGGACAGGGGAGCTACGAGCAGTACTTC. The full variable domain, rest sourced from reference TRBV5-6 and TRBJ2-7, is DAGVTQSPTHLIKTRGQQVTLRCSPKSGHDTVSWYQQALGQGPQFIFQYYEEEERQRGNFPDRFSGHQFPNYSSELNVNALLLGDSALYLCASSSKLGQGSYEQYFGPGTRLTVT.